This T cell receptor beta chain was recorded in a study of blood T cell repertoires in COVID-19. Overall study: There were acute and convalescent COVID-19 samples, and they came from the United States, Italy and Spain.

Seattle cases were enrolled at active infection and followed longitudinally. Method: immunoSEQ multiplex PCR; TCRdb's copy keeps in-frame clones and lacks some. The sample holds more than 350,000 clones; approximately 87% are singletons and the top ten take about 10%. Germline-derived CDR1 and CDR2 are SGHKS and YYEKEE (reference sequence). The CDR3 extends over 14 amino acids. Trimming cost V 3 bases and J 1 base, with 10 bases left between them. The chain employs TRBV5-5 and TRBJ2-5, with D hard to call. This TCR derives from a young woman with COVID-19, enrolled during active disease. Sequencing input: peripheral blood. CDR3: CASSSLPGQETQYF. In DNA form, the CDR3 reads TGTGCCAGCAGCTCCCTCCCGGGCCAAGAGACCCAGTACTTC.